The 13 T cell receptor beta chains listed next were all sequenced from one sample in a study of T cell changes during pregnancy in multiple sclerosis. Only in-frame clones appear in the TCRdb table, and some are missing; sequencing was by immunoSEQ multiplex PCR. The table has 25,000 to 35,000 clones, under 90% seen once. The sequencing used CD8+ T cells from peripheral blood mononuclear cells, collected after pregnancy. Receptor source: a female donor with multiple sclerosis, enrolled in a pregnancy study.

This clone was seen once. CDR3 loop: CASFGGGRPDTQYF. Written as DNA, the CDR3 is TGTGCCAGCTTTGGAGGAGGGAGGCCAGATACGCAGTATTTT. This chain connects TRBV28 to TRBJ2-3; D might be TRBD2 (6 bases). From germline, CDR1 is MDHEN and CDR2 SYDVKM. This CDR3 comprises 14 residues. Trimming left V 8 bases short and J 4 bases short, with 16 bases between.

This rearrangement joins TRBV9 to TRBJ2-3; possible D gene TRBD1, 5 bases. Trimming removed 2 bases at V and 2 bases at J, with 9 bases between. Germline CDR1 reads SGDLS; CDR2 reads YYNGEE. The CDR3 runs to 14 residues. CDR3 protein: CASSVQGVTDTQYF. CDR3 nucleotides: TGTGCCAGCAGCGTTCAAGGGGTCACAGATACGCAGTATTTT. The full variable domain, rest sourced from reference TRBV9 and TRBJ2-3, is DSGVTQTPKHLITATGQRVTLRCSPRSGDLSVYWYQQSLDQGLQFLIQYYNGEERAKGNILERFSAQQFPDLHSELNLSSLELGDSALYFCASSVQGVTDTQYFGPGTRLTVL.

For the CDR3, the DNA is TGTGCCAGCAGTTCCTCGGACAGGGCCTACGAGCAGTACTTC. This translates into CASSSSDRAYEQYF. The V call is TRBV7-9, the J call TRBJ2-7; 8 bases line up with TRBD1. The germline gives CDR1 SEHNR, CDR2 FQNEAQ (reference sequence). The CDR3 is 14 residues long. Losses at the gene ends were 6 bases for V and 2 bases for J; bases not matched to a gene: 6.

This chain connects TRBV19 to TRBJ2-7; unclear D gene. The germline gives CDR1 LNHDA, CDR2 SQIVND (reference sequence). Trimming left V 2 bases short and J 0 bases short, with 11 bases between. The CDR3 runs 15 residues. CDR3 protein: CASSINQETSYEQYF. The DNA for the CDR3 is TGTGCCAGTAGTATAAACCAGGAAACCTCCTACGAGCAGTACTTC.

V usage is TRBV13 and J usage is TRBJ2-1; D might be TRBD2 (5 bases). The length of the CDR3 is 13 residues. Germline V lookup: CDR1 PRHDT, CDR2 FYEKMQ (reference sequence). Trimming shortened V by 5 bases and J by 8 bases, and 13 bases separated the two germline ends. CDR3 region: CASSATSVHEQFF. The CDR3 nucleotides read TGTGCCAGCAGCGCCACTAGTGTCCATGAGCAGTTCTTC.

This clone appeared a single time. The chain links TRBV27 to TRBJ1-1, with TRBD1 matching over 8 bases. The V segment lost 3 bases and the J segment 5 bases; nucleotides outside the gene matches: 5. CDR3 length: 14 residues. Germline V CDR1 and CDR2: MNHEY, SMNVEV (reference sequence). The CDR3 DNA reads TGTGCCAGCAGTTTCCAACAGGGGGGGACTGAAGCTTTCTTT. Translating it yields CASSFQQGGTEAFF.

J is TRBJ1-1 and V is TRBV7-6; 11 positions agree with TRBD1. Trimming cost V 3 bases and J 5 bases; bases outside gene matches: 2. CDR1 SGHVS and CDR2 FNYEAQ come from the germline V gene. CDR3 length: 14 amino acids. DNA for the CDR3: TGTGCCAGCAGCTTTGGGACAGGGGGGACTGAAGCTTTCTTT. This gives the protein CASSFGTGGTEAFF.

The chain has TRBV10-3 and TRBJ2-7; 9 nucleotides agree with TRBD1. After removal of 10 bases from V and 1 base from J, the junction contained 11 bases not matched to a gene. The CDR3 is made up of 15 amino acids. In germline, CDR1 is ENHRY, CDR2 SYGVKD. The CDR3 DNA sequence: TGTGCCACAAGGGGATTGGACAGGGGATCCTACGAGCAGTACTTC. This codes for CATRGLDRGSYEQYF.

The chain has TRBV4-1 and TRBJ2-7; D ambiguous. This CDR3 comprises 13 residues. Trimming removed 4 bases at V and 3 bases at J, with 10 bases between. Germline V CDR1 and CDR2: MGHRA, YSYEKL. The CDR3 here is CASSLTAGYEQYF. The CDR3 bases are TGCGCCAGCAGCCTAACAGCAGGCTACGAGCAGTACTTC.

The chain combines TRBV28 with TRBJ2-7, with 10 nucleotides matching TRBD2. The ends lost 1 base at V and 0 bases at J; junction bases unmatched: 3. Germline V lookup: CDR1 MDHEN, CDR2 SYDVKM. The CDR3 is 16 amino acids. The chain's CDR3 is CASSLYSGGPSYEQYF. CDR3 sequence (DNA): TGTGCCAGCAGTTTATATAGCGGGGGGCCCTCCTACGAGCAGTACTTC. Complete variable domain (other parts from reference TRBV28 and TRBJ2-7): DVKVTQSSRYLVKRTGEKVFLECVQDMDHENMFWYRQDPGLGLRLIYFSYDVKMKEKGDIPEGYSVSREKKERFSLILESASTNQTSMYLCASSLYSGGPSYEQYFGPGTRLTVT.

This chain connects TRBV9 to TRBJ2-7, with 8 nucleotides matching TRBD1. The ends lost 3 bases at V and 0 bases at J; junction bases unmatched: 5. CDR1 is SGDLS, CDR2 YYNGEE, per germline. The CDR3 loop spans 15 amino acids. The DNA of the CDR3 is TGTGCCAGCAGCGCCGGACAGGGCCTCTCCTACGAGCAGTACTTC. Translated: CASSAGQGLSYEQYF.

The rearrangement links TRBV5-5 to TRBJ2-7; TRBD1 matches 7 bases. Germline CDR1 is SGHKS and CDR2 is YYEKEE (reference sequence). V lost 4 bases and J lost 7; bases outside the gene matches: 11. CDR3 length: 14 amino acids. The CDR3 DNA follows: TGTGCCAGCAGCCGGGGACAGTATGAGGAGGAGCAGTACTTC. Amino acid sequence: CASSRGQYEEEQYF.

The genes are TRBV5-1 and TRBJ1-5; possibly TRBD1 for D (5 bases). Germline V gene lookup returns CDR1 SGHRS and CDR2 YFSETQ. The CDR3 contains 19 residues. V lost 0 bases, J lost 9 bases, and 28 bases lay in between. This CDR3 reads CASSLEGLPAGQGRAPQHF. CDR3 nucleotides: TGCGCCAGCAGCTTGGAAGGTCTGCCGGCAGGGCAGGGAAGGGCGCCCCAGCATTTT.